A selection of T cell receptor beta chains follows, all from one sample in a study of blood T cell repertoires in COVID-19. Assay: immunoSEQ multiplex PCR; the TCRdb copy retains only in-frame clones and omits some. The sample has a few hundred thousand clones; 80% to 90% are singletons. Material for sequencing was PBMCs or T cells enriched from blood (not recorded which). These receptors all come from a woman in her 30s who had recovered from COVID-19. Both conserved end residues are trimmed from each CDR3. A D gene is named only where the DNA matches it firmly.

CDR3aa: ASSTIQGRDSPLH
j_gene: TRBJ1-6
d_gene: -
v_gene: TRBV19

CDR3aa: ASSPGLAGVTGELF
j_gene: TRBJ2-2
d_gene: TRBD2
v_gene: TRBV5-4

CDR3aa: ASSHSSGLAGQETQY
j_gene: TRBJ2-5
d_gene: TRBD2
v_gene: TRBV14

CDR3aa: ASSLSTGGTEAF
j_gene: TRBJ1-1
d_gene: -
v_gene: TRBV5-1

CDR3aa: ASSRGRSGNNEQF
j_gene: TRBJ2-1
d_gene: -
v_gene: TRBV11-1

CDR3aa: ASSFSDGYT
j_gene: TRBJ1-2
d_gene: -
v_gene: TRBV28

CDR3aa: ASSQAGNYGYT
j_gene: TRBJ1-2
d_gene: -
v_gene: TRBV3-1/TRBV3-2

CDR3aa: ASSPVTGGNTIY
j_gene: TRBJ1-3
d_gene: -
v_gene: TRBV18

CDR3aa: ASSLEGARAGPQH
j_gene: TRBJ1-5
d_gene: -
v_gene: TRBV7-8

CDR3aa: ASSFTSGAYNEQF
j_gene: TRBJ2-1
d_gene: TRBD2
v_gene: TRBV5-1

CDR3aa: ASSVGTGNEQF
j_gene: TRBJ2-1
d_gene: TRBD1
v_gene: TRBV9

CDR3aa: ASSQDLPGTSGKNEQF
j_gene: TRBJ2-1
d_gene: TRBD2
v_gene: TRBV4-1

CDR3aa: ASRRDLSQETQY
j_gene: TRBJ2-5
d_gene: -
v_gene: TRBV9

CDR3aa: ASSLVGGGTDTQY
j_gene: TRBJ2-3
d_gene: -
v_gene: TRBV5-1

CDR3aa: ASSLGGLAGQETQY
j_gene: TRBJ2-5
d_gene: TRBD2
v_gene: TRBV7-8

CDR3aa: ASYSPEQY
j_gene: TRBJ2-7
d_gene: -
v_gene: TRBV27

CDR3aa: ASSLGRAADTQY
j_gene: TRBJ2-3
d_gene: -
v_gene: TRBV11-2

CDR3aa: SVEVWGQKDVGYT
j_gene: TRBJ1-2
d_gene: TRBD1
v_gene: TRBV29-1

CDR3aa: ASSIPGQGWEKLF
j_gene: TRBJ1-4
d_gene: TRBD1
v_gene: TRBV28

CDR3aa: ASSFLTGAWTDTQY
j_gene: TRBJ2-3
d_gene: -
v_gene: TRBV7-2

CDR3aa: ASSGHSGSTEAF
j_gene: TRBJ1-1
d_gene: -
v_gene: TRBV9

CDR3aa: ASSLSSDTQY
j_gene: TRBJ2-3
d_gene: -
v_gene: TRBV7-9

CDR3aa: ASSVKGDYGYT
j_gene: TRBJ1-2
d_gene: -
v_gene: TRBV5-1

CDR3aa: ASSLGGRGTNEKLF
j_gene: TRBJ1-4
d_gene: -
v_gene: TRBV5-1

CDR3aa: ASSLLPGQNSNQPQH
j_gene: TRBJ1-5
d_gene: -
v_gene: TRBV5-5

CDR3aa: ASSQAGSENTEAF
j_gene: TRBJ1-1
d_gene: -
v_gene: TRBV4-3

CDR3aa: ASSPQGGVRYGYT
j_gene: TRBJ1-2
d_gene: -
v_gene: TRBV7-9

CDR3aa: ASSIGQGDTEAF
j_gene: TRBJ1-1
d_gene: TRBD1
v_gene: TRBV19

CDR3aa: ASTPGGSYNEQF
j_gene: TRBJ2-1
d_gene: -
v_gene: TRBV11-1

CDR3aa: ASSVAVTGDEQF
j_gene: TRBJ2-1
d_gene: TRBD1
v_gene: TRBV9

CDR3aa: ASSVGGGLSNQPQH
j_gene: TRBJ1-5
d_gene: -
v_gene: TRBV9